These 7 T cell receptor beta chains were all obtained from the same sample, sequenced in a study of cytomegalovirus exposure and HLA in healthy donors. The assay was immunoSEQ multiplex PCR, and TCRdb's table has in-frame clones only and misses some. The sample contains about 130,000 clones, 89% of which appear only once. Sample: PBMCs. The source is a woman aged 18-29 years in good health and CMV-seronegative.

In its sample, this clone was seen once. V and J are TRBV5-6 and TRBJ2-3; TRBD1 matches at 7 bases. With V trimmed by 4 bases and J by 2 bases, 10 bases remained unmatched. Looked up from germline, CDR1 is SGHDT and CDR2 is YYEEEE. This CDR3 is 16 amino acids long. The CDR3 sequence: CASSHEGAHPTDTQYF. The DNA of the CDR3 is TGTGCCAGCAGCCATGAGGGGGCCCACCCCACAGATACGCAGTATTTT.

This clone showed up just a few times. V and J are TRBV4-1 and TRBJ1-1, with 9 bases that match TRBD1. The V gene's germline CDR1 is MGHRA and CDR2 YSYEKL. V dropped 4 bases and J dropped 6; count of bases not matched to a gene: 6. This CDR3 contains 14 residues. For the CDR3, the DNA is TGCGCCAGCAGCCTATCCGGGACAGGGCCTGAAGCTTTCTTT. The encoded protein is CASSLSGTGPEAFF.

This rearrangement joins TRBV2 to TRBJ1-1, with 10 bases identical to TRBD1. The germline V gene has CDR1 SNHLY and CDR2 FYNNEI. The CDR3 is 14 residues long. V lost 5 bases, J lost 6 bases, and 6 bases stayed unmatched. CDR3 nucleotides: TGTGCCAGCAGTCGGGACAGGGGTTTTTCTGAAGCTTTCTTT. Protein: CASSRDRGFSEAFF.

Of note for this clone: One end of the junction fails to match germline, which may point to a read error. CDR3 region: CASSLAGGNTGELFF. The CDR3 DNA reads as TGTGCTAGCAGCTTAGCGGGGGGGAACACCGGGGAGCTGTTTTTT. The chain employs TRBV7-7 and TRBJ2-2; 10 bases map to TRBD2. The germline gives CDR1 SSHAT, CDR2 FNYEAQ (reference sequence). CDR3 length equals 15 residues.

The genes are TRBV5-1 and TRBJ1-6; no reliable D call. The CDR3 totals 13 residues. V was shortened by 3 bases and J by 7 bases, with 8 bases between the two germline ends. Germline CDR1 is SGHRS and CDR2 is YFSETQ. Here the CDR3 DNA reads TGCGCCAGCAGCTCTGGAGGGAATTCACCCCTCCACTTT. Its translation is CASSSGGNSPLHF.

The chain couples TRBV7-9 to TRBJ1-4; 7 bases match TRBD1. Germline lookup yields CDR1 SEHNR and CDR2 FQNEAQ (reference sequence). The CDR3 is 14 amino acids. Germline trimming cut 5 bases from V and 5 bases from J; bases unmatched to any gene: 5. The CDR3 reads CASSRGQPNEKLFF. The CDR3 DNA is TGTGCCAGCAGCCGGGGACAGCCCAATGAAAAACTGTTTTTT.

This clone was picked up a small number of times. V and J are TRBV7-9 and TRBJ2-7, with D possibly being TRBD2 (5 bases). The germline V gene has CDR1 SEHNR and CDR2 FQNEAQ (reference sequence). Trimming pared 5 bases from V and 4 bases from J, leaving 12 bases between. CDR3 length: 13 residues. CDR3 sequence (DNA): TGTGCCAGCAGCCCGCAGTCGGGGTACGAGCAGTACTTC. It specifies CASSPQSGYEQYF.